This T cell receptor beta chain was identified in a study of control samples from healthy donors and cancer patients. Here immunoSEQ multiplex PCR was the method, and the copy in TCRdb shows in-frame clones only, minus some. The sample holds just under 75,000 clones, more than 85% seen once. Germline V CDR1 and CDR2: MNHNS, SASEGT. The junction had 10 bases not matched to a gene; V was cut back by 2 bases and J by 5 bases. The CDR3 length is 17 residues. The receptor's source is a woman in her forties or fifties in good health. This sequence joins TRBV6-1 and TRBJ2-1, with 9 bases aligning to TRBD1. Source material: blood. The CDR3 nucleotides are TGTGCCAGCAGTGAACTCCCTCCGGGACAGGGAAACAATGAGCAGTTCTTC. Translated, it gives CASSELPPGQGNNEQFF.